These 20 T cell receptor beta chains originate from one sample sequenced in a study of blood T cell repertoires in COVID-19. Assay used: immunoSEQ multiplex PCR; TCRdb lists only in-frame clones, some missing. The table lists over 200,000 clones, around 90% of them singletons. The source material was PBMCs or T cells enriched from blood (not recorded which). The receptors were gathered from a woman aged 25 to 39 who had been exposed to COVID-19.

This clone was recorded a few times. Given a much more abundant clone one base away, this may be a read error. The chain carries TRBV20-1 and TRBJ2-7, with 7 bases identical to TRBD2. The CDR3 has 16 residues. From germline, CDR1 is DFQATT and CDR2 SNEGSKA (reference sequence). J was trimmed by 7 bases and V by 3 bases; bases with no gene match: 18. The CDR3 region is CSASNGDGEGTGEQYF. CDR3 coding DNA: TGCAGTGCTAGTAACGGCGACGGGGAGGGGACGGGGGAGCAGTACTTC.

This sequence joins TRBV7-9 and TRBJ2-7, with 9 bases lining up with TRBD1. J was trimmed by 5 bases and V by 2 bases; bases with no gene match: 7. CDR1 is SEHNR, CDR2 FQNEAQ, per germline (reference sequence). This CDR3 region has 15 residues. This CDR3 is CASSLIGRTGDEQYF. Written as DNA, the CDR3 is TGTGCCAGCAGCTTAATAGGTCGGACAGGGGACGAGCAGTACTTC.

The chain combines TRBV15 with TRBJ2-2, with 7 bases identical to TRBD2. Germline loops: CDR1 LNHNV, CDR2 YYDKDF (reference sequence). V lost 4 bases and J lost 7; bases outside the gene matches: 15. The CDR3 has 17 amino acids. Here the CDR3 reads CATSIRRGLGKGGELFF. CDR3 sequence (DNA): TGTGCCACCAGCATCCGGCGGGGGTTAGGCAAGGGCGGGGAGCTGTTTTTT.

This sequence joins TRBV6-1 and TRBJ2-7, with 11 bases fitting TRBD2. The V gene end was trimmed by 3 bases and the J gene end by 1 base; junction bases not matched to a gene: 8. Germline loops: CDR1 MNHNS, CDR2 SASEGT. CDR3 size: 17 residues. The CDR3 loop is CASSDQRLAGRSYEQYF. The CDR3 nucleotides read TGTGCCAGCAGTGACCAAAGACTAGCGGGAAGATCCTACGAGCAGTACTTC.

The CDR3: CASSSRLAGGGNEQFF. The CDR3 bases are TGTGCCAGCAGCTCGCGACTAGCGGGAGGGGGCAATGAGCAGTTCTTC. This chain uses TRBV11-3 with TRBJ2-1; 14 bases are shared with TRBD2. The CDR3 runs to 16 residues. Germline V gene lookup returns CDR1 SGHNT and CDR2 YENEEA. V was pared by 4 bases and J by 6 bases, with 5 bases of the junction left unmatched.

The chain joins TRBV30 to TRBJ1-5; D is unresolved. This CDR3 is built from 13 residues. Per germline, CDR1 GTSNPN and CDR2 SVGIG (reference sequence). V dropped 2 bases and J dropped 4 bases, with 9 bases sitting between them. Here the CDR3 reads CAWSPGVNQPQHF. The CDR3 DNA reads TGTGCCTGGAGTCCCGGGGTGAATCAGCCCCAGCATTTT.

The chain combines TRBV11-3 with TRBJ1-1, with D possibly matching TRBD1 (5 bases). The V gene lost 1 base and the J gene lost 1 base, with 13 bases spanning the gap. Germline lookup yields CDR1 SGHNT and CDR2 YENEEA. There are 16 residues in the CDR3. The CDR3 region is CASSLGEGSPNTEAFF. The CDR3 coding sequence is TGTGCCAGCAGCTTAGGGGAGGGGAGCCCGAACACTGAAGCTTTCTTT. The complete variable domain, with remaining parts taken from reference TRBV11-3 and TRBJ1-1, reads EAGVVQSPRYKIIEKKQPVAFWCNPISGHNTLYWYLQNLGQGPELLIRYENEEAVDDSQLPKDRFSAERLKGVDSTLKIQPAELGDSAVYLCASSLGEGSPNTEAFFGQGTRLTVV.

The chain carries TRBV6-6 and TRBJ1-6, with TRBD1 matching 8 bases. This CDR3 has 15 residues. CDR1 MNHNY and CDR2 SVGAGI come from the germline V gene (reference sequence). V dropped 7 bases and J dropped 7; count of bases not matched to a gene: 9. The CDR3 region is CASTYLTGVNSPLHF. For the CDR3, the DNA is TGTGCCAGCACCTACCTGACAGGGGTGAATTCACCCCTCCACTTT.

V is TRBV28 and J is TRBJ1-1; maybe TRBD1 (6 bases). The CDR3 length is 10 residues. Germline V lookup: CDR1 MDHEN, CDR2 SYDVKM. Trimming removed 3 bases from V and 12 bases from J, with 8 bases in between. The CDR3 DNA sequence: TGTGCCAGCAGTTTGGGGGCGACTTTCTTT. Protein sequence: CASSLGATFF.

The table lists this clone with a few counts. The gene calls are TRBV2 and TRBJ2-1; D perhaps matches TRBD2 (6 bases). CDR1 and CDR2 (germline): SNHLY, FYNNEI. Trimming cost V 1 base and J 5 bases, with 12 bases left between them. CDR3 size: 15 residues. In DNA, the CDR3 is TGTGCCAGCAGTGAAGACGGGAGTCTCCACAATGAGCAGTTCTTC. Translation: CASSEDGSLHNEQFF.

The chain recombines TRBV10-2 with TRBJ2-4; 8 positions match TRBD2. CDR1 WSHSY and CDR2 SAAADI come from the germline V gene. Trimming cost V 2 bases and J 7 bases; bases outside gene matches: 7. The CDR3 contains 15 residues. This chain's CDR3 is CASSEAGTSANIQYF. The CDR3 DNA reads TGCGCCAGCAGTGAGGCAGGGACTAGTGCGAACATTCAGTACTTC.

The chain recombines TRBV9 with TRBJ2-7, with 8 bases aligning to TRBD2. This CDR3 has 13 residues. Trimming took 4 bases from V and 1 from J; bases not matched to a gene: 1. Germline V CDR1 and CDR2: SGDLS, YYNGEE. The CDR3, as DNA: TGTGCCAGCAGCCGGGGGGGTTCCTACGAGCAGTACTTC. This sequence encodes CASSRGGSYEQYF.

The V and J genes are TRBV4-2 and TRBJ1-1; 7 nucleotides line up with TRBD1. CDR1 is LGHNA, CDR2 YNFKEQ, per germline. This CDR3 region has 15 residues. V trimming: 2 bases; J trimming: 5 bases; junction bases outside the gene matches: 8. CDR3 amino acids: CASSQPGQRDTEAFF. DNA for the CDR3: TGTGCCAGCAGCCAACCGGGACAGAGAGATACTGAAGCTTTCTTT.

V and J are TRBV19 and TRBJ1-5; TRBD1 aligns across 7 bases. The trim removed 8 bases at V and 7 bases at J, leaving 11 bases unmatched. Per the germline V gene, CDR1 is LNHDA and CDR2 is SQIVND (reference sequence). This CDR3 has 14 residues. The CDR3 nucleotides are TGTGCCAGTTTCGACAGGGAGGTAGAGCAGCCCCAGCATTTT. Translated, it gives CASFDREVEQPQHF.

V and J are TRBV29-1 and TRBJ2-1; D possibly corresponds to TRBD1 (6 bases). The germline V gene has CDR1 SQVTM and CDR2 ANQGSEA. This CDR3 spans 12 amino acids. Trimming removed 3 bases from V and 6 bases from J, with 9 bases in between. The CDR3 DNA sequence: TGCAGCGTTGAGGGGGCTGGCAATGAGCAGTTCTTC. Its translation: CSVEGAGNEQFF.

As concerns this clone: The sample holds other DNA sequences that translate to the same CDR3. The rearrangement uses TRBV7-3 and TRBJ2-7; 8 positions match TRBD2. V lost 2 bases and J lost 2; bases outside the gene matches: 2. CDR1 is SGHTA and CDR2 is FQGTGA in the germline V gene. CDR3 length: 14 amino acids. CDR3 coding DNA: TGTGCCAGCAGCTTACTAGCGGGCCCCTACGAGCAGTACTTC. Amino acids: CASSLLAGPYEQYF.

CDR3 nucleotide sequence: TGTGCCAGCACCGGACAGGGAATCTCCTACGAGCAGTACTTC. Amino acid sequence: CASTGQGISYEQYF. The chain is built from TRBV7-9 and TRBJ2-7, with TRBD1 identical over 8 bases. The CDR3 has 14 residues. With V trimmed by 7 bases and J by 0 bases, 5 bases remained unmatched. CDR1 and CDR2 from the germline V gene are SEHNR and FQNEAQ (reference sequence).

CDR3 residues: CASSRLSGSSYEQYF. CDR3 DNA: TGTGCCAGCAGTCGACTTAGCGGGAGCTCCTACGAGCAGTACTTC. The J gene is TRBJ2-7, the V gene TRBV28; TRBD2 aligns across 9 bases. V dropped 5 bases and J dropped 0; count of bases not matched to a gene: 5. The CDR3 is 15 amino acids. Germline V gene lookup returns CDR1 MDHEN and CDR2 SYDVKM.

The rearrangement joins TRBV5-4 to TRBJ2-1; 11 positions match TRBD1. The V gene end was trimmed by 2 bases and the J gene end by 4 bases; junction bases not matched to a gene: 2. This CDR3 has 15 residues. CDR1 and CDR2 (germline): SGHNT, YYREEE (reference sequence). CDR3 DNA: TGTGCCAGCAGCTTTGGGACAGGGGGTTACAATGAGCAGTTCTTC. Translation gives CASSFGTGGYNEQFF.

The chain links TRBV5-1 to TRBJ1-1; no definite D call. The CDR3 covers 13 residues. V lost 5 bases to trimming and J lost 5 bases, with 13 bases between them. The germline CDR1 and CDR2 sequences are SGHRS and YFSETQ. CDR3 sequence: CASRRDIKTEAFF. The CDR3 bases are TGCGCCAGCAGGCGGGATATTAAGACTGAAGCTTTCTTT.